This T cell receptor beta chain came from a study of response to subunit inactivated influenza vaccine. Study findings and constraints: Few new T cells, the authors suggested, are recruited by each seasonal influenza vaccination.

The length of the CDR3 is 14 residues. The V gene lost 5 bases and the J gene lost 1 base, with 12 bases spanning the gap. CDR1 and CDR2 (germline): GTSNPN, SVGIG (reference sequence). Worth noting for this clonotype: Its specificity is not known.

A single record per CDR3 protein comes from TCRdb applying MiXCR to the RT-PCR reads. The sample yields around 180,000 distinct CDR3 sequences, around 9% seen once. The source is a man aged 45-65 years who received an inactivated influenza vaccine. Sample: non-naive T cells sorted from PBMCs, taken on the day of vaccination. The chain couples TRBV30 to TRBJ2-1; weak D call: TRBD2 (7 bases). DNA for the CDR3: TGTGCCTGGGGAGGGGGGGGGTCCTACAATGAGCAGTTCTTC. This encodes CAWGGGGSYNEQFF.